What follows are 26 T cell receptor beta chains derived from one specimen sequenced in a study of breast tumors, draining lymph nodes, adjacent tissues. Samples came from axillary lymph nodes draining the breast cancer. TCRdb fed the multiplex PCR reads into MiXCR, producing one record per CDR3 protein. Of nearly 200,000 distinct CDR3 sequences listed, roughly 31% are singletons. The material sequenced was axillary lymph node tissue. These receptors were taken from a female donor with breast cancer. Some clones in this sample may be carry-over from other donors' samples.

In this sample, this clonotype turned up many times. This chain joins TRBV12-3 or TRBV12-4 and TRBJ2-1; D ambiguous. This CDR3 region has 12 residues. Trimming took 3 bases from V and 7 from J, leaving 7 bases between them. CDR3 bases: TGTGCCAGCAGTTTTCGAGAGAATGAGCAGTTCTTC. Protein product: CASSFRENEQFF.

This clonotype was observed a handful of times. This chain connects TRBV5-6 to TRBJ2-5, with D perhaps matching TRBD1 (6 bases). CDR1 SGHDT and CDR2 YYEEEE come from the germline V gene. The V gene lost 0 bases and the J gene lost 4 bases, with 7 bases spanning the gap. The CDR3 length is 13 residues. This CDR3 reads CASSLDRAETQYF. The DNA of the CDR3 is TGTGCCAGCAGCTTGGACAGGGCAGAGACCCAGTACTTC.

A remark on this clonotype: An end of the junction differs from the germline gene, which may be a read error. The chain recombines TRBV20-1 with TRBJ1-5; no definite D call. CDR1 DFQATT and CDR2 SNEGSKA come from the germline V gene (reference sequence). This CDR3 is 11 amino acids long. The CDR3 nucleotides read TGCAGTGCTAGAGATCAGAGGGCCCAGCCTTTT. This gives the protein CSARDQRAQPF.

This clonotype was observed at least ten times. V usage is TRBV28 and J usage is TRBJ1-2; 8 bases agree with TRBD1. J was trimmed by 2 bases and V by 6 bases; bases with no gene match: 8. CDR1 and CDR2 from the germline V gene are MDHEN and SYDVKM. This CDR3 has 15 amino acids. CDR3 DNA: TGTGCCAGCAGCTTAGGGACAGGTGGCAACTATGGCTACACCTTC. Translating it yields CASSLGTGGNYGYTF.

Note on this clonotype: This sequence may be a read error, since a much larger clone differs from it by one base. The rearrangement links TRBV12-3 or TRBV12-4 to TRBJ2-1; TRBD2 matches at 9 bases. The CDR3 covers 13 residues. The CDR3: CASSYSRLAEQCF. The CDR3 nucleotides read TGTGCCAGCAGTTACTCGAGACTAGCGGAGCAGTGCTTC.

The chain is built from TRBV9 and TRBJ1-2; D possibly corresponds to TRBD1 (5 bases). Germline V lookup: CDR1 SGDLS, CDR2 YYNGEE. This CDR3 is built from 12 residues. CDR3: CASTGGSYGYTF. The CDR3 coding sequence is TGTGCTAGTACGGGGGGATCCTATGGCTACACCTTC.

The J gene is TRBJ1-4, the V gene TRBV12-3 or TRBV12-4; 10 bases fit TRBD1. This CDR3 has 14 residues. J gave up 7 bases and V 3 bases, and 2 bases lay outside the gene matches. As DNA, the CDR3 is TGTGCCAGCAGTTTCGGACAGGGGGGTGAAAAACTGTTTTTT. This encodes CASSFGQGGEKLFF.

This clonotype has a count of ten or more. V usage is TRBV7-3 and J usage is TRBJ2-5, with a weak D call TRBD2 (6 bases). V gave up 0 bases and J gave up 5 bases, with 7 bases separating them. This CDR3 has 13 amino acids. Per germline, CDR1 SGHTA and CDR2 FQGTGA. CDR3 DNA: TGTGCCAGCAGCTTAACGGGGGGTGAGACCCAGTACTTC. Protein sequence: CASSLTGGETQYF.

This clonotype was seen only a few times. A much larger clone sits a single nucleotide away, making a read error possible. J is TRBJ1-5 and V is TRBV12-3 or TRBV12-4, with D hard to call. Between the trimmed V and J ends, which lost 3 bases and 7 bases, there was a span of 10 bases. This CDR3 has 13 amino acids. The CDR3 nucleotides are TGTGCCAGCAGTTTCACAGTCTCCCAGCCCCAGCATTTT. This translates into CASSFTVSQPQHF.

The chain links TRBV19 to TRBJ2-5; 7 bases line up with TRBD2. The J segment lost 2 bases and the V segment lost 5 bases, leaving 5 bases of the junction unmatched. Germline CDR1 reads LNHDA; CDR2 reads SQIVND (reference sequence). The CDR3 loop spans 14 amino acids. The CDR3 is CASSSRGLQETQYF. The CDR3 DNA reads as TGTGCCAGTAGTTCGCGGGGGTTACAAGAGACCCAGTACTTC. The whole variable domain, filled in from reference TRBV19 and TRBJ2-5, reads DGGITQSPKYLFRKEGQNVTLSCEQNLNHDAMYWYRQDPGQGLRLIYYSQIVNDFQKGDIAEGYSVSREKKESFPLTVTSAQKNPTAFYLCASSSRGLQETQYFGPGTRLLVL.

This sequence joins TRBV29-1 and TRBJ2-7; possibly TRBD1 for D (6 bases). Germline V CDR1 and CDR2: SQVTM, ANQGSEA. With 6 bases removed from V and 6 bases from J, the gap between germline ends came to 21 bases. CDR3 length equals 14 residues. This CDR3 reads CSVGFTGGPAEQYF. CDR3 nucleotides: TGCAGCGTCGGATTCACTGGGGGCCCTGCCGAGCAGTACTTC.

Only a few counts were recorded for this clonotype. The chain carries TRBV28 and TRBJ2-2; D call uncertain. This CDR3 is built from 13 residues. V was clipped by 6 bases and J by 4 bases, with 9 bases between them. CDR1 is MDHEN, CDR2 SYDVKM, per germline. In DNA, the CDR3 is TGTGCCAGCAGCCCCGACCCCACCGGGGAGCTGTTTTTT. It codes for CASSPDPTGELFF.

V gene TRBV20-1 combines with J gene TRBJ1-3; the D gene is possibly TRBD1 (5 bases). Looked up from germline, CDR1 is DFQATT and CDR2 is SNEGSKA (reference sequence). The CDR3 has 14 amino acids. The V and J ends lost 4 bases and 1 base respectively, with 11 bases between them. The CDR3 DNA reads as TGCAGTGCTACCTCCGGGGGGTCTGGAAACACCATATATTTT. Its protein product is CSATSGGSGNTIYF.

The rearrangement joins TRBV6-4 to TRBJ2-3, with 12 bases matching TRBD2. V dropped 7 bases and J dropped 3; count of bases not matched to a gene: 8. The germline CDR1 and CDR2 sequences are MRHNA and SNTAGT. This CDR3 spans 16 amino acids. The CDR3 nucleotides read TGTGCCAGCATCCCGTGGACTAGCGGGAAAACAGATACGCAGTATTTT. It translates to CASIPWTSGKTDTQYF.

Concerning this clonotype: Just one base apart from a much larger clone, this may be a read error. The rearrangement links TRBV6-6 to TRBJ2-1, with D maybe TRBD2 (6 bases). This CDR3 comprises 12 residues. Germline assignment: CDR1 MNHNY and CDR2 SVGAGI (reference sequence). CDR3 sequence (DNA): TGTGCCAGCGGAGGGGCGGACAATGAGCAGTCCTTC. Translation: CASGGADNEQSF.

This clonotype was recorded at least ten times. J is TRBJ2-5 and V is TRBV24-1; the match to TRBD1 covers 9 bases. V shed 6 bases and J 2 bases; nucleotides not matched to a gene: 6. The CDR3 runs to 15 residues. The germline V gene has CDR1 KGHDR and CDR2 SFDVKD. The CDR3 reads CATSTGTGLQETQYF. The DNA for the CDR3 is TGTGCCACCAGTACCGGGACAGGGTTACAAGAGACCCAGTACTTC.

This clonotype was observed many times. V and J are TRBV7-8 and TRBJ1-5; D may be TRBD1 (5 bases). V gave up 1 base and J gave up 0 bases, with 7 bases separating them. Germline-derived CDR1 and CDR2 are SGHVS and FQNEAQ. This CDR3 is 15 amino acids long. CDR3 DNA: TGTGCCAGCAGCTTAGAGGGGTTTAGCAATCAGCCCCAGCATTTT. It specifies CASSLEGFSNQPQHF.

Comment on this clonotype: Since a much larger clone is just one base distant, this may be a read error. The gene calls are TRBV9 and TRBJ2-1; the match to TRBD2 covers 11 bases. The CDR3 runs to 14 residues. Germline assignment: CDR1 SGDLS and CDR2 YYNGEE. This chain's CDR3 is CASSGTSGYNEQSF. CDR3 coding DNA: TGTGCCAGCAGCGGGACTAGCGGGTACAATGAGCAGTCCTTC.

A word on this clonotype: This may be a read error: a much more frequent sequence differs by one nucleotide. The CDR3: CASSVGQTSYNEQFF. For the CDR3, the DNA is TGTGCCAGCAGTGTCGGGCAGACCTCCTACAATGAGCAGTTCTTC. J is TRBJ2-1 and V is TRBV5-4; D unresolved. This CDR3 spans 15 amino acids. CDR1 SGHNT and CDR2 YYREEE come from the germline V gene (reference sequence). V was trimmed by 5 bases and J by 0 bases, leaving 12 bases between them. Variable domain in full (rest from reference TRBV5-4 and TRBJ2-1): ETGVTQSPTHLIKTRGQQVTLRCSSQSGHNTVSWYQQALGQGPQFIFQYYREEENGRGNFPPRFSGLQFPNYSSELNVNALELDDSALYLCASSVGQTSYNEQFFGPGTRLTVL.

As for this clonotype: At one end the junction does not follow the germline gene, possibly because of a read error. The V and J genes are TRBV6-2 or TRBV6-3 and TRBJ2-2, with D perhaps matching TRBD1 or TRBD2 (5 bases each). Germline values: CDR1 MNHEY, CDR2 SVGEGT. The CDR3 has 14 residues. CDR3 protein: CASDWGLNTGKLFF. In DNA, the CDR3 is TGTGCCAGCGATTGGGGGTTGAACACCGGGAAGCTGTTTTTT.

As for this clonotype: The CDR3 ends on some other residue instead of the conserved phenylalanine or tryptophan, so this is likely a read error. This chain connects TRBV6-5 to TRBJ2-7; D ambiguous. The CDR3 runs 13 residues. V gave up 5 bases and J gave up 4 bases, with 12 bases separating them. Germline CDR1 MNHEY, CDR2 SVGAGI. CDR3 protein: CASSPSGGYEQYL. The CDR3 coding sequence is TGTGCCAGCAGTCCCTCTGGCGGATACGAGCAGTACCTC.

This clonotype showed up just a few times. A much larger clone sits a single nucleotide away, making a read error possible. This rearrangement joins TRBV28 to TRBJ2-7, with 11 bases fitting TRBD1. The CDR3 has 16 residues. Germline loops: CDR1 MDHEN, CDR2 SYDVKM. The ends lost 6 bases at V and 6 bases at J; junction bases unmatched: 13. CDR3 coding DNA: TGTGCCAGCAGGGGGACAGGGGGTGCAAGGAACTGCGAGCAGTACTTC. Its translation: CASRGTGGARNCEQYF.

This clonotype turned up a few times. A much larger clone sits a single nucleotide away, making a read error possible. J is TRBJ2-7 and V is TRBV7-6, with D perhaps TRBD2 (7 bases). CDR3 size: 13 residues. Trimming removed 5 bases at V and 9 bases at J, with 17 bases between. The germline gives CDR1 SGHVS, CDR2 FNYEAQ. The CDR3 DNA is TGTGCCAGCAGCCTGACACAGGGAGGGGCGCAGTACTTC. This sequence encodes CASSLTQGGAQYF. Full variable domain (outside the CDR3, taken from reference TRBV7-6 and TRBJ2-7): GAGVSQSPRYKVTKRGQDVALRCDPISGHVSLYWYRQALGQGPEFLTYFNYEAQQDKSGLPNDRFSAERPEGSISTLTIQRTEQRDSAMYRCASSLTQGGAQYFGPGTRLTVT.

This clonotype was seen many times. The J gene is TRBJ1-5, the V gene TRBV20-1; D call uncertain. The V gene lost 7 bases and the J gene lost 4 bases, with 11 bases spanning the gap. Germline CDR1 and CDR2: DFQATT and SNEGSKA (reference sequence). This CDR3 contains 12 residues. The CDR3 is CSGGDGNQPQHF. The CDR3 DNA reads TGCAGTGGGGGTGATGGGAATCAGCCCCAGCATTTT.

This clonotype occurred once. This rearrangement joins TRBV24-1 to TRBJ1-5, with D possibly being TRBD1 (5 bases). Trimming removed 7 bases from V and 6 bases from J, with 9 bases in between. Germline loops: CDR1 KGHDR, CDR2 SFDVKD. This CDR3 is 12 amino acids long. The CDR3 DNA follows: TGTGCCACCAGGGCAGGGAGTCAGCCCCAGCATTTT. This gives the protein CATRAGSQPQHF.

With regard to this clonotype: The junction shows a germline mismatch at one end, possibly a read error. V gene TRBV7-2 combines with J gene TRBJ1-6, with D possibly matching TRBD1 (5 bases). Germline CDR1 and CDR2: SGHTA and FQGNSA. The CDR3 covers 14 residues. CDR3 residues: CASRRRDYNSPLHF. CDR3 sequence (DNA): TGTGCCAGCAGGCGCAGGGATTATAATTCACCCCTCCACTTC.